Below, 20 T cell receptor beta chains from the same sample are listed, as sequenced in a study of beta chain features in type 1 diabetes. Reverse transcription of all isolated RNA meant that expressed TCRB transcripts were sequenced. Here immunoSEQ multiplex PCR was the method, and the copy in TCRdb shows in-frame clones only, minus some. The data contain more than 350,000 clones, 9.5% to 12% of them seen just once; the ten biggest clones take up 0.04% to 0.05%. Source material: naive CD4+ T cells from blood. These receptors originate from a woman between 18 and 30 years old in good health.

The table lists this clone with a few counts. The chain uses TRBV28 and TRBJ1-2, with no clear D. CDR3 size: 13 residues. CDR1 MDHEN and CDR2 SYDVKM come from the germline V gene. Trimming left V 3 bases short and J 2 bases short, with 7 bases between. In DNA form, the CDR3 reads TGTGCCAGCAGTTTCTTCGGCAACTATGGCTACACCTTC. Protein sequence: CASSFFGNYGYTF.

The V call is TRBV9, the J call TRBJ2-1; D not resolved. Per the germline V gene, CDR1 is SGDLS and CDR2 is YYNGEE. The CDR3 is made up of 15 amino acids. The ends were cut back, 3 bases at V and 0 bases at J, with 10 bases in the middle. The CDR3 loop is CASSAKPSSYNEQFF. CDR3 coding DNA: TGTGCCAGCAGCGCCAAACCGAGCTCCTACAATGAGCAGTTCTTC.

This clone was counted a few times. CDR3 in amino acids: CSVVLGGLVDTEAFF. The CDR3 nucleotides read TGCAGCGTTGTCCTAGGGGGCTTGGTGGACACTGAAGCTTTCTTT. The chain links TRBV29-1 to TRBJ1-1; 7 bases line up with TRBD1. This CDR3 is 15 amino acids long. The trim removed 4 bases at V and 3 bases at J, leaving 11 bases unmatched. Germline CDR1 reads SQVTM; CDR2 reads ANQGSEA.

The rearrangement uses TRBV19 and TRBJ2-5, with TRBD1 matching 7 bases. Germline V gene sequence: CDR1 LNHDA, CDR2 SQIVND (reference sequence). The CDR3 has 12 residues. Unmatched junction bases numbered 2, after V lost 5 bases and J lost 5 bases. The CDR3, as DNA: TGTGCCAGTAGTCTCAGGGGGGAGACCCAGTACTTC. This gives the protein CASSLRGETQYF.

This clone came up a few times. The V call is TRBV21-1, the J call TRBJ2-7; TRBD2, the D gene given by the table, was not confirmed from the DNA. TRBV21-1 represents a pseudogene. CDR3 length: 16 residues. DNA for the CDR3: TGTGCCAGCAGCAAAGATACAATGGTGACTAGCGGGGGGATCACCGTC. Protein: CASSKDTMVTSGGITV.

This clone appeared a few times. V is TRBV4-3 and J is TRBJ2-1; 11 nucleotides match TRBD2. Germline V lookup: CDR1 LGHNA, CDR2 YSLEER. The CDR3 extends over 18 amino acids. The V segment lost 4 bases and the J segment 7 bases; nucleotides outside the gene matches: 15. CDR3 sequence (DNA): TGCGCCAGCAGCCGTCGAGCCGTAGCGGGGGGGCCAACTAATGAGCAGTTCTTC. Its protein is CASSRRAVAGGPTNEQFF.

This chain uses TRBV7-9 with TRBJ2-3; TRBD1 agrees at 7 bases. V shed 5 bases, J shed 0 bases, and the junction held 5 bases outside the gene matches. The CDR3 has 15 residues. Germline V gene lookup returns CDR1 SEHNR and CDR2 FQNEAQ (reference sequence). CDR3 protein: CASSLGQSSTDTQYF. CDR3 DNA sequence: TGTGCCAGCAGCCTGGGACAGTCTAGCACAGATACGCAGTATTTT.

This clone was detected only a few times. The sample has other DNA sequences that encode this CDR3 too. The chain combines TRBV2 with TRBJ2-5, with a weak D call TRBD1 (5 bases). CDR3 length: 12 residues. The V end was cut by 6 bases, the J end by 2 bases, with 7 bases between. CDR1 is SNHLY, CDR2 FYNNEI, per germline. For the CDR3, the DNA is TGTGCCAGCAGGACAGATCAAGAGACCCAGTACTTC. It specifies CASRTDQETQYF.

The DNA of the CDR3 is TGTGCCATCAGTGACAAACAGTCGAACACTGAAGCTTTCTTT. It encodes CAISDKQSNTEAFF. This chain uses TRBV10-3 with TRBJ1-1; D unresolved. This CDR3 is built from 14 residues. The germline gives CDR1 ENHRY, CDR2 SYGVKD. V lost 3 bases to trimming and J lost 1 base, with 9 bases between them.

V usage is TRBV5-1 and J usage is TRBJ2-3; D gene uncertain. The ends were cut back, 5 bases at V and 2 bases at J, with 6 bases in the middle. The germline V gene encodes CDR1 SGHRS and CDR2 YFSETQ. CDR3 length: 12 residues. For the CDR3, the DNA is TGCGCCAGCAGTGTCCCCACAGATACGCAGTATTTT. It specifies CASSVPTDTQYF.

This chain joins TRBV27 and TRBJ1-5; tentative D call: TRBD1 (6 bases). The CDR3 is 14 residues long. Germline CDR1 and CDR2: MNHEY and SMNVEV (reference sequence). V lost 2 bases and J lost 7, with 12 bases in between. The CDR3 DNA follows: TGTGCCAGCAGTTTAGACAGGTCTGGACAGCCCCAGCATTTT. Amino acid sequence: CASSLDRSGQPQHF.

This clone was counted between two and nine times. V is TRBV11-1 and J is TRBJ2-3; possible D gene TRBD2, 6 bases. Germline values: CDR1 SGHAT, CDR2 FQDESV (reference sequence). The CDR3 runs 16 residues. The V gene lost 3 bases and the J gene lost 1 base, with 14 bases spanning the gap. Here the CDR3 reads CASSFVQGGGTDTQYF. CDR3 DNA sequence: TGTGCCAGCAGCTTCGTGCAGGGAGGAGGCACAGATACGCAGTATTTT.

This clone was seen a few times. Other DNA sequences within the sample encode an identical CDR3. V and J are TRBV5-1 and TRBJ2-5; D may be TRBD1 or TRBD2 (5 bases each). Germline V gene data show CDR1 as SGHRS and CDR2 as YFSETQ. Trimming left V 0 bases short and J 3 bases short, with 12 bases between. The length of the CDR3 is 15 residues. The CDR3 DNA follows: TGCGCCAGCAGCTTGGCGGGGACGGCAGAAGAGACCCAGTACTTC. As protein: CASSLAGTAEETQYF.

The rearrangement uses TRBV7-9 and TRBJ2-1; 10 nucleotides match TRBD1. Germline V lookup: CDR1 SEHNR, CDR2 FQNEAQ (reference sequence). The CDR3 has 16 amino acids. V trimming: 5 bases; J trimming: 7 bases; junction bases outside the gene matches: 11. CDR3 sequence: CASSPVGQGSRNEQFF. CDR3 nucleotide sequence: TGTGCCAGCAGCCCCGTGGGACAGGGGTCCCGGAATGAGCAGTTCTTC.

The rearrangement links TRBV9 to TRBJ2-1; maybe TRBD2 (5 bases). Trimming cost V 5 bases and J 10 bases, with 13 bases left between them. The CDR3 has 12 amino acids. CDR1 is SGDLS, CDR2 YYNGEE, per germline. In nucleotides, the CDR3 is TGTGCCAGCAGATCCGAGCCGGGAGAGCAGTTCTTC. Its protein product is CASRSEPGEQFF.

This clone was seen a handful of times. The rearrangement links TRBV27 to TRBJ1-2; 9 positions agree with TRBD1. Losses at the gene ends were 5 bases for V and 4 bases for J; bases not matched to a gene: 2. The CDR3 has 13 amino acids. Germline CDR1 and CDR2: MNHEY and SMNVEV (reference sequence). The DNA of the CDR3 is TGTGCCAGCAGTCTGGACAGGGGCTATGGCTACACCTTC. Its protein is CASSLDRGYGYTF.

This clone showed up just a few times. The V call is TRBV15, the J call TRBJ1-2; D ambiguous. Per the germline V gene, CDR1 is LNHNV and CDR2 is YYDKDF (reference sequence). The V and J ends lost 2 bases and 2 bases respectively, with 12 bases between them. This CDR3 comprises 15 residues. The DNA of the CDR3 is TGTGCCACCAGCAGACGAGGGCGTCCAAACTATGGCTACACCTTC. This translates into CATSRRGRPNYGYTF.

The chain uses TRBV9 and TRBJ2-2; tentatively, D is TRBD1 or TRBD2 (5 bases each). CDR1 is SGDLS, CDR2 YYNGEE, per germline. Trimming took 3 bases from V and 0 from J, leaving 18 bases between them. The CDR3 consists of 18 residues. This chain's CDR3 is CASSGGHRGIANTGELFF. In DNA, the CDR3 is TGTGCCAGCAGCGGCGGACACCGAGGGATCGCGAACACCGGGGAGCTGTTTTTT.

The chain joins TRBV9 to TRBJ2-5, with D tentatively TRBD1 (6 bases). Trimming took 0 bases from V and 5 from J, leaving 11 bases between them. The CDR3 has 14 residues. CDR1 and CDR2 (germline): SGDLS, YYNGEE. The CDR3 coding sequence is TGTGCCAGCAGCGTAGTGGGGGCCTCGGAGACCCAGTACTTC. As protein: CASSVVGASETQYF.

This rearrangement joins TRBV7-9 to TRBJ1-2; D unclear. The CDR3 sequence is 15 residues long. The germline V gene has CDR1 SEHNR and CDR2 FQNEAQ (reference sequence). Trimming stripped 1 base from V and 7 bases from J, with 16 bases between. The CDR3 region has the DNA TGTGCCAGCAGCTTAGTTGGGCAGGTCAGCGGTGGCTACACCTTC. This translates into CASSLVGQVSGGYTF.